Below are 30 T cell receptor beta chains sequenced from a single sample in a study of siplizumab effects on memory and regulatory T cells. The antigens of these receptors remain unknown. Sequencing was performed with immunoSEQ multiplex PCR; in TCRdb, only in-frame clones are kept and a portion is missing. This sample carries about 12,000 clones, around 45% of them seen once, and the ten largest clones take roughly 34%. Researchers maintained the mixed lymphocyte reaction cells in coculture at 37°C for less than seven days. Sequenced sample: CFSE-low (dividing) CD8+ T cells sorted from an allogeneic mixed lymphocyte reaction. The receptor set was obtained from a human donor in good health; the cells came from an allogeneic mixed lymphocyte reaction. Some clones in this sample may be carry-over from other donors' samples.

The V and J genes are TRBV5-7 and TRBJ2-5; TRBD1 matches at 12 bases. TRBV5-7 is placed among ORFs of uncertain function. The CDR3 length is 16 residues. V trimming: 3 bases; J trimming: 5 bases; junction bases outside the gene matches: 8. DNA for the CDR3: TGTGCCAGCAGCTCTCCCGGGACAGGGGGCACGGAGACCCAGTACTTC. It yields the protein CASSSPGTGGTETQYF.

The chain carries TRBV13 and TRBJ2-1; 9 nucleotides agree with TRBD2. J gave up 7 bases and V 5 bases, and 12 bases lay outside the gene matches. The CDR3 spans 16 residues. Germline V gene data show CDR1 as PRHDT and CDR2 as FYEKMQ (reference sequence). The DNA for the CDR3 is TGTGCCAGCAGCCCACCGGGTTGGCGGGGGGGTAATGAGCAGTTCTTC. Its translation: CASSPPGWRGGNEQFF.

The chain uses TRBV7-9 and TRBJ2-3; 7 bases agree with TRBD2. The ends lost 5 bases at V and 2 bases at J; junction bases unmatched: 4. The CDR3 spans 14 residues. Germline V gene sequence: CDR1 SEHNR, CDR2 FQNEAQ (reference sequence). The CDR3 sequence is CASSPRGDTDTQYF. The CDR3 coding sequence is TGTGCCAGCAGCCCTCGGGGGGACACAGATACGCAGTATTTT.

The chain recombines TRBV6-1 with TRBJ1-1, with D unclear. V lost 4 bases to trimming and J lost 6 bases, with 9 bases between them. Per the germline V gene, CDR1 is MNHNS and CDR2 is SASEGT. This CDR3 is built from 12 residues. The DNA for the CDR3 is TGTGCCAGCAGTGGATCTGGGGCTGAAGCTTTCTTT. Protein: CASSGSGAEAFF.

This rearrangement joins TRBV7-9 to TRBJ2-7, with no clear D. The V end lost 3 bases, the J end lost 3 bases, and 6 bases lay between the germline ends. This CDR3 contains 12 residues. CDR1 and CDR2 (germline): SEHNR, FQNEAQ (reference sequence). The CDR3 is CASSFSNYEQYF. DNA of the CDR3: TGTGCCAGCAGCTTCAGTAACTACGAGCAGTACTTC.

Remarks on this clone: Other DNA sequences in the sample encode the same CDR3. This chain links TRBV7-8 with TRBJ1-1; D gene uncertain. The CDR3 loop spans 14 amino acids. Germline V gene sequence: CDR1 SGHVS, CDR2 FQNEAQ. Trimming left V 5 bases short and J 4 bases short, with 14 bases between. The CDR3 DNA reads TGTGCCAGCAGCGGAGTCCCCTCTAGCACTGAAGCTTTCTTT. It yields the protein CASSGVPSSTEAFF.

Details on this clone: A read error may produce the germline difference seen at one junction end. Other DNA sequences in this sample translate to the same CDR3. V usage is TRBV6-5 and J usage is TRBJ2-1, with 7 bases aligning to TRBD2. CDR3 length equals 15 residues. CDR1 and CDR2 (germline): MNHEY, SVGAGI. DNA for the CDR3: TGTGCCAGCAGCTACTCTAGCGGAGGATACAATGAGCAGTTCTTC. Its protein product is CASSYSSGGYNEQFF.

This clone was counted between two and nine times. The chain has TRBV27 and TRBJ1-1; D is uncertain. Trimming left V 1 base short and J 0 bases short, with 9 bases between. Germline-derived CDR1 and CDR2 are MNHEY and SMNVEV (reference sequence). CDR3 length: 15 residues. CDR3 nucleotides: TGTGCCAGCAGTTTATATCTGGATTTGAACACTGAAGCTTTCTTT. Translating gives CASSLYLDLNTEAFF.

The chain uses TRBV5-4 and TRBJ2-7; TRBD1 matches 9 bases. The V and J ends lost 4 bases and 2 bases, in that order; junction bases with no gene match: 4. This CDR3 is 14 amino acids long. In germline, CDR1 is SGHNT, CDR2 YYREEE (reference sequence). The CDR3: CASSPGTGPYEQYF. DNA of the CDR3: TGTGCCAGCAGCCCCGGGACAGGGCCCTACGAGCAGTACTTC.

The rearrangement uses TRBV6-6 and TRBJ2-7; 10 nucleotides agree with TRBD1. Germline lookup yields CDR1 MNHNY and CDR2 SVGAGI (reference sequence). The CDR3 contains 15 residues. J was trimmed by 1 base and V by 6 bases; bases with no gene match: 6. The CDR3 coding sequence is TGTGCCAGCAGGGAGCGGGACAGGGGATCCTACGAGCAGTACTTC. Amino acid sequence: CASRERDRGSYEQYF.

Only a few counts were recorded for this clone. J is TRBJ2-5 and V is TRBV7-9; no clear D. Trimming took 1 base from V and 6 from J, leaving 15 bases between them. The CDR3 length is 15 residues. Germline V gene lookup returns CDR1 SEHNR and CDR2 FQNEAQ (reference sequence). The CDR3 reads CASSLDVSWEKTQYF. The CDR3 DNA sequence: TGTGCCAGCAGCTTAGATGTTTCATGGGAAAAGACCCAGTACTTC.

The CDR3 DNA sequence: TGTGCCAGCAGCTTAGGAAGTACTGAGGTCTCCTACGAGCAGTACTTC. This encodes CASSLGSTEVSYEQYF. This chain joins TRBV7-9 and TRBJ2-7; D not resolved. Trimming pared 1 base from V and 0 bases from J, leaving 13 bases between. This CDR3 comprises 16 residues. CDR1 SEHNR and CDR2 FQNEAQ come from the germline V gene (reference sequence).

The rearrangement uses TRBV15 and TRBJ2-5, with TRBD2 identical over 7 bases. V lost 0 bases and J lost 4; bases outside the gene matches: 8. Germline assignment: CDR1 LNHNV and CDR2 YYDKDF (reference sequence). The CDR3 has 16 amino acids. CDR3 DNA sequence: TGTGCCACCAGCAGAGATTCCGCGGGGGTTCCAGAGACCCAGTACTTC. Translating gives CATSRDSAGVPETQYF.

CDR3 sequence: CASSDVGLGTDTQYF. In nucleotides, the CDR3 is TGTGCCAGCAGTGACGTTGGGCTAGGTACAGATACGCAGTATTTT. The chain combines TRBV6-1 with TRBJ2-3; D not resolved. The germline V and J ends were trimmed by 3 bases and 3 bases, with 13 bases remaining between them. The CDR3 spans 15 residues. The germline V gene encodes CDR1 MNHNS and CDR2 SASEGT.

The chain carries TRBV6-5 and TRBJ2-3, with D unclear. From germline, CDR1 is MNHEY and CDR2 SVGAGI. The V and J ends lost 10 bases and 5 bases respectively, with 13 bases between them. This CDR3 contains 12 residues. For the CDR3, the DNA is TGTGCCACCATAACTGGTGGAGATACGCAGTATTTT. Protein sequence: CATITGGDTQYF.

As to this clone: The identical CDR3 is also encoded by other nucleotide sequences in the sample. The J gene is TRBJ2-7, the V gene TRBV19, with TRBD1 identical over 7 bases. In germline, CDR1 is LNHDA, CDR2 SQIVND (reference sequence). The V gene end was trimmed by 3 bases and the J gene end by 0 bases; junction bases not matched to a gene: 2. This CDR3 region has 14 residues. For the CDR3, the DNA is TGTGCCAGTAGTATTGACAGGGTCTCCTACGAGCAGTACTTC. Amino acids: CASSIDRVSYEQYF.

This clone was counted a few times. V gene TRBV19 combines with J gene TRBJ1-2, with 7 bases that match TRBD1. Germline values: CDR1 LNHDA, CDR2 SQIVND (reference sequence). The CDR3 consists of 13 residues. The trim removed 6 bases at V and 8 bases at J, leaving 9 bases unmatched. CDR3 nucleotide sequence: TGTGCCAGTAGCTCGGGACAGTTCCTAGGCTACACCTTC. Translated, it gives CASSSGQFLGYTF.

The chain recombines TRBV5-3 with TRBJ1-1; no firm D call. TRBV5-3 is reported as an ORF; its role is uncertain. The ends were cut back, 0 bases at V and 8 bases at J, with 8 bases in the middle. This CDR3 is 12 amino acids long. The CDR3 coding sequence is TGTGCCAGAAGCTTGGACCCCCTGGAAGCTTTCTTT. Its protein product is CARSLDPLEAFF.

Worth noting for this clone: One junction end does not reproduce the germline sequence, and a read error may be involved. This chain uses TRBV6-1 with TRBJ1-1; D is perhaps TRBD1 (5 bases). CDR1 and CDR2 from the germline V gene are MNHNS and SASEGT. CDR3 length equals 13 residues. The CDR3 region is CASSEVTGADAFF. CDR3 DNA: TGTGCCAGCAGTGAAGTAACAGGTGCTGACGCTTTCTTT.

This chain links TRBV16 with TRBJ1-2; D remains unclear. Germline values: CDR1 KGHSY, CDR2 FQNENV. V lost 2 bases to trimming and J lost 0 bases, with 10 bases between them. The CDR3 is made up of 15 amino acids. CDR3 DNA: TGTGCCAGCAGCCAAAATCCCACAGCTAACTATGGCTACACCTTC. Amino acids: CASSQNPTANYGYTF.

The chain couples TRBV7-9 to TRBJ2-7; 9 bases agree with TRBD2. The CDR3 has 12 residues. V gave up 6 bases and J gave up 7 bases; unmatched junction bases: 4. The germline gives CDR1 SEHNR, CDR2 FQNEAQ (reference sequence). CDR3 in DNA: TGTGCCAGCAGGGCGGGAGGGGGGGAGCAGTACTTC. Its protein product is CASRAGGGEQYF.

This clone was detected a few times. CDR3 in amino acids: CARMTVNSGNTIYF. The CDR3 DNA reads TGTGCCAGAATGACGGTTAACTCTGGAAACACCATATATTTT. The rearrangement joins TRBV5-3 to TRBJ1-3; no reliable D call. TRBV5-3 is marked as an open reading frame, function uncertain. V was pared by 6 bases and J by 0 bases, with 10 bases between. This CDR3 has 14 amino acids.

In this sample, this clone turned up a few times. The rearrangement links TRBV6-5 to TRBJ2-1; TRBD1 is a possible D gene (7 bases). Looked up from germline, CDR1 is MNHEY and CDR2 is SVGAGI. V lost 2 bases to trimming and J lost 9 bases, with 17 bases between them. CDR3 length equals 15 residues. CDR3 region: CASSYGGGGEGEQFF. Here the CDR3 DNA reads TGTGCCAGCAGTTACGGAGGAGGGGGCGAGGGTGAGCAGTTCTTC.

This clone turned up a few times. The chain is built from TRBV19 and TRBJ1-3; maybe TRBD1 (6 bases). V was cut by 3 bases and J by 0 bases, with 15 bases left in between. CDR1 is LNHDA, CDR2 SQIVND, per germline (reference sequence). The CDR3 is 17 residues long. The CDR3 loop is CASSIYAGAFSGNTIYF. In nucleotides, the CDR3 is TGTGCCAGTAGTATTTATGCGGGGGCTTTCTCTGGAAACACCATATATTTT.

On this clone itself: One end of the junction does not line up with germline, which may come from a read error. The same CDR3 arises from other DNA sequences in this sample as well. V is TRBV6-5 and J is TRBJ2-2; D possibly corresponds to TRBD2 (5 bases). Germline assignment: CDR1 MNHEY and CDR2 SVGAGI. The CDR3 is 15 amino acids. The CDR3 region has the DNA TGTGCCAGCAGTTACTATGAACAGAACACCGGGGAGTTGTTTTTT. This gives the protein CASSYYEQNTGELFF.

The CDR3 protein is CASSEYVPSYEQYF. Written as DNA, the CDR3 is TGTGCCAGCAGTGAATACGTCCCCTCCTACGAGCAGTACTTC. The chain recombines TRBV6-1 with TRBJ2-7; D uncertain. The V gene's germline CDR1 is MNHNS and CDR2 SASEGT. The germline V and J ends were trimmed by 2 bases and 0 bases, with 8 bases remaining between them. The CDR3 loop spans 14 amino acids.

The chain has TRBV29-1 and TRBJ2-7; possibly TRBD1 for D (5 bases). The CDR3 is made up of 13 amino acids. Trimming pared 2 bases from V and 2 bases from J, leaving 10 bases between. CDR1 is SQVTM and CDR2 is ANQGSEA in the germline V gene. The CDR3 sequence: CSVEKGSPYEQYF. The CDR3 coding sequence is TGCAGCGTTGAAAAGGGGTCCCCCTACGAGCAGTACTTC.

This rearrangement joins TRBV18 to TRBJ2-1, with D possibly called TRBD1 or TRBD2 (9 bases each). The germline CDR1 and CDR2 sequences are KGHSH and LQKENI. The CDR3 consists of 16 residues. The V gene lost 3 bases and the J gene lost 8 bases, with 20 bases spanning the gap. CDR3 region: CASSPLAGQGWDEQFF. DNA of the CDR3: TGTGCCAGCTCACCGCTAGCGGGACAGGGTTGGGATGAGCAGTTCTTC. Full variable domain (missing parts from reference TRBV18 and TRBJ2-1): NAGVMQNPRHLVRRRGQEARLRCSPMKGHSHVYWYRQLPEEGLKFMVYLQKENIIDESGMPKERFSAEFPKEGPSILRIQQVVRGDSAAYFCASSPLAGQGWDEQFFGPGTRLTVL.

This chain joins TRBV6-5 and TRBJ1-4; unclear D gene. Germline CDR1 MNHEY, CDR2 SVGAGI. The length of the CDR3 is 14 residues. With 8 bases removed from V and 7 bases from J, the gap between germline ends came to 17 bases. CDR3 sequence: CASHASAIPEKLFF. DNA of the CDR3: TGTGCCAGCCATGCCTCCGCGATACCTGAAAAACTGTTTTTT.

This clone was recorded a few times. The chain employs TRBV29-1 and TRBJ2-7; D is unresolved. CDR3 length: 12 amino acids. Per germline, CDR1 SQVTM and CDR2 ANQGSEA. V was pared by 3 bases and J by 3 bases, with 9 bases between. Written as DNA, the CDR3 is TGCAGCGTTGAGGCCTGGGACTACGAGCAGTACTTC. This codes for CSVEAWDYEQYF.